This is a list of T cell receptor beta chains from one sample in a study of control samples from healthy donors and cancer patients. The repertoire was sequenced with immunoSEQ multiplex PCR; TCRdb's copy has only in-frame clones and lacks some. The sample contains 150,000 to 200,000 clones, about 94% of which appear only once. What was sequenced was blood. The receptors come from a woman in her 40s in good health. The CDR3 runs from the conserved cysteine through the conserved F or W. The D gene is left open where the match is weak. For some rows the clone size is stated as once, few or many, or as a class when expanded; others skip it.

clone size	J gene	D gene	V gene	CDR3 protein	CDR3 DNA
NA	TRBJ1-6	NA	TRBV3-1/TRBV3-2	CASSQVENSPLHF	TGTGCCAGCAGCCAAGTAGAGAATTCACCCCTCCACTTT
NA	TRBJ1-2	NA	TRBV11-2	CASSSSAGYTF	TGTGCCAGCAGCTCCTCAGCTGGCTACACCTTC
NA	TRBJ2-1	TRBD2	TRBV2	CASSEFWLRTGTSGGGEQFF	TGTGCCAGCAGTGAATTTTGGTTGAGAACCGGGACTAGCGGGGGTGGTGAGCAGTTCTTC
NA	TRBJ1-6	NA	TRBV4-3	CASSQDTRFKNSPLHF	TGCGCCAGCAGCCAAGACACGCGTTTTAAAAATTCACCCCTCCACTTT
NA	TRBJ2-3	TRBD1	TRBV5-8	CASSLPGTGADTQYF	TGTGCCAGCAGCTTACCGGGGACAGGAGCAGATACGCAGTATTTT
NA	TRBJ1-1	NA	TRBV11-2	CASSLWGRDGTEAFF	TGTGCCAGCAGCTTATGGGGCAGGGATGGGACTGAAGCTTTCTTT
NA	TRBJ1-1	NA	TRBV6-5	CASNVLGGSEAFF	TGTGCCAGCAACGTACTCGGGGGAAGTGAAGCTTTCTTT
NA	TRBJ2-5	TRBD1	TRBV19	CASSPRQGSGETQYF	TGTGCCAGTAGCCCCCGACAGGGTTCGGGAGAGACCCAGTACTTC
NA	TRBJ2-7	NA	TRBV7-2	CASSPAVGSYEQYF	TGTGCCAGCAGTCCCGCTGTCGGATCCTACGAGCAGTACTTC
NA	TRBJ1-1	NA	TRBV18	CASSPQIMNTEAFF	TGTGCCAGCTCACCACAGATCATGAACACTGAAGCTTTCTTT
NA	TRBJ1-1	NA	TRBV3-1/TRBV3-2	CASSQGRTANTEAFF	TGTGCCAGCAGCCAAGGGCGAACAGCGAACACTGAAGCTTTCTTT
NA	TRBJ1-6	NA	TRBV21-1	CASSNAQGSGNSPLHF	TGTGCCAGCAGCAATGCCCAGGGCTCGGGGAATTCACCCCTCCACTTT
NA	TRBJ1-5	NA	TRBV27	CASSFRSSNQPQHF	TGTGCCAGCAGTTTCCGGTCGAGCAATCAGCCCCAGCATTTT
NA	TRBJ2-2	NA	TRBV10-3	CAISTGRPNTGELFF	TGTGCCATCAGTACGGGACGGCCGAACACCGGGGAGCTGTTTTTT
NA	TRBJ2-7	NA	TRBV13	CASSPGTSGEQYF	TGTGCCAGCAGCCCCGGGACTTCAGGCGAGCAGTACTTC
NA	TRBJ1-2	TRBD1	TRBV7-8	CASSTRDRGNYGYTF	TGTGCCAGCAGCACCCGGGACAGGGGCAACTATGGCTACACCTTC
NA	TRBJ2-1	NA	TRBV20-1	CSASWTIEPFNNEQFF	TGCAGTGCTAGTTGGACTATTGAACCGTTTAACAATGAGCAGTTCTTC
NA	TRBJ1-2	NA	TRBV7-2	CASSNRDRRGYTF	TGTGCCAGCAGCAACCGGGACCGGAGGGGCTACACCTTC
NA	TRBJ1-1	NA	TRBV20-1	CSAPENTEAFF	TGCAGTGCGCCGGAGAACACTGAAGCTTTCTTT
NA	TRBJ1-6	NA	TRBV27	CASGRTYNSPLHF	TGTGCCAGCGGAAGGACCTATAATTCACCCCTCCACTTT
NA	TRBJ1-2	TRBD1	TRBV2	CASSRDSGYGYTF	TGTGCCAGCAGTAGGGACAGCGGCTATGGCTACACCTTC
NA	TRBJ2-1	TRBD2	TRBV27	CASKLIRLAGKYEQFF	TGTGCCAGTAAACTCATAAGACTAGCGGGAAAATATGAGCAGTTCTTC
NA	TRBJ1-2	NA	TRBV7-9	CASSLGAYGYTF	TGTGCCAGCAGCTTAGGAGCTTATGGCTACACCTTC
NA	TRBJ1-2	NA	TRBV18	CASSPGSGTDGYTF	TGTGCCAGCTCACCAGGGTCCGGGACGGATGGCTACACCTTC
NA	TRBJ2-7	NA	TRBV27	CASSLYTGYREQYF	TGTGCCAGCAGTTTATACACAGGGTATCGGGAGCAGTACTTC
NA	TRBJ1-2	NA	TRBV6-4	CASSPGRVGYGYTF	TGTGCCAGCAGCCCCGGCAGGGTGGGCTATGGCTACACCTTC
NA	TRBJ1-5	NA	TRBV7-2	CASSLGQGIGQPQHF	TGTGCCAGCAGCTTAGGGCAGGGAATAGGTCAGCCCCAGCATTTT
NA	TRBJ2-1	NA	TRBV6-5	CASSYSGVSYNEQFF	TGTGCCAGCAGTTACTCGGGGGTATCCTACAATGAGCAGTTCTTC
NA	TRBJ1-2	NA	TRBV19	CASRNRASFQGIYGYTF	TGTGCCAGTAGAAACCGGGCCTCCTTCCAGGGGATCTATGGCTACACCTTC
NA	TRBJ1-1	NA	TRBV9	CASSLGGSTEAFF	TGTGCCAGCAGCCTGGGGGGGAGCACTGAAGCTTTCTTT
NA	TRBJ1-1	NA	TRBV2	CASSGGRGKDTEAFF	TGTGCCAGCAGTGGAGGACGGGGGAAAGACACTGAAGCTTTCTTT
NA	TRBJ2-1	NA	TRBV29-1	CSVGERVNEQFF	TGCAGCGTTGGCGAAAGGGTCAATGAGCAGTTCTTC
NA	TRBJ1-5	NA	TRBV7-2	CASSLSNQPQHF	TGTGCCAGCAGCCTAAGCAATCAGCCCCAGCATTTT
NA	TRBJ1-1	NA	TRBV27	CASRGPGAEAFF	TGTGCCAGCAGGGGACCCGGAGCTGAAGCTTTCTTT
NA	TRBJ1-4	TRBD1	TRBV4-2	CASSQPEKTGWEEKLFF	TGTGCCAGCAGCCAGCCCGAGAAGACAGGGTGGGAGGAAAAACTGTTTTTT
NA	TRBJ2-3	TRBD2	TRBV14	CASSRSGRVRGTQYF	TGTGCCAGCAGCCGCAGCGGGAGGGTAAGGGGAACGCAGTATTTT
NA	TRBJ2-1	NA	TRBV9	CASSVGVSAYNEQFF	TGTGCCAGCAGCGTAGGGGTATCGGCCTACAATGAGCAGTTCTTC
once	TRBJ1-1	NA	TRBV19	CASSIPDTLNTEAFF	TGTGCCAGTAGTATACCGGACACTTTGAACACTGAAGCTTTCTTT
NA	TRBJ2-2	TRBD1	TRBV7-3	CASSLIGTGTGELFF	TGTGCCAGCAGCTTAATTGGGACAGGGACCGGGGAGCTGTTTTTT
NA	TRBJ2-5	TRBD1	TRBV5-1	CASSLVGTDREETQYF	TGCGCCAGCAGCTTGGTCGGGACAGACAGAGAAGAGACCCAGTACTTC
NA	TRBJ2-3	TRBD2	TRBV7-2	CASSSDRTSGRWGTDTQYF	TGTGCCAGCAGCTCCGACCGGACTAGCGGGAGGTGGGGCACAGATACGCAGTATTTT
few	TRBJ1-2	NA	TRBV4-3	CASSQEGAATYGYTF	TGCGCCAGCAGCCAAGAGGGGGCAGCGACCTATGGCTACACCTTC
NA	TRBJ1-4	NA	TRBV6-5	CASSYGGAEEKLFF	TGTGCCAGCAGTTACGGGGGGGCGGAGGAAAAACTGTTTTTT
NA	TRBJ2-2	NA	TRBV9	CASSVKASGMANTGELFF	TGTGCCAGCAGCGTAAAGGCGTCGGGGATGGCGAACACCGGGGAGCTGTTTTTT
NA	TRBJ2-3	NA	TRBV6-5	CASSYEGTRDTQYF	TGTGCCAGCAGTTACGAGGGGACAAGGGATACGCAGTATTTT
NA	TRBJ1-5	NA	TRBV30	CAWSRQDNQPQHF	TGTGCCTGGAGTAGGCAGGACAATCAGCCCCAGCATTTT
NA	TRBJ1-2	NA	TRBV5-1	CASSLDVQIPDGYTF	TGCGCCAGCAGCTTGGATGTGCAGATACCGGATGGCTACACCTTC